The rows below give T cell receptor beta chains drawn from one sample of a study of monozygotic twins with inflammatory bowel disease. TCRdb reprocessed the 5' RACE reads, keeping one entry per CDR3 protein, no DNA. Seen in this sample are approximately 200,000 distinct CDR3 sequences; the ten most common clones hold 6% to 9%. The sample comprised blood. These receptors originate from a human donor with ulcerative colitis or Crohn's disease, or a healthy co-twin of an affected twin (not recorded which). Each CDR3 is given with its conserved first and last residue.

j_call | v_call | cdr3_aa
TRBJ2-7 | TRBV25-1 | CASSDLTGGPSYEQYF
TRBJ2-3 | TRBV5-1 | CASSSWTSNTDTQYF
TRBJ2-5 | TRBV20-1 | CSARPDVKTQYF
TRBJ2-5 | TRBV20-1 | CSAARGGRVSSLQETQYF
TRBJ1-1 | TRBV6-1 | CASSEDLIIEAFF
TRBJ1-5 | TRBV6-2/TRBV6-3 | CASSSGQGNCNQPQHF
TRBJ2-5 | TRBV5-1 | CASSLTGETQYF
TRBJ2-1 | TRBV12-3/TRBV12-4 | CASSFQEAGAQFF
TRBJ2-6 | TRBV18 | CASSPVRLEVSGANVLTF
TRBJ1-3 | TRBV5-1 | CASSWDSFSGNTIYF
TRBJ1-1 | TRBV27 | CASSTYGTGDTEAFF
TRBJ1-1 | TRBV7-8 | CASSARSGAYTEAFF
TRBJ1-1 | TRBV5-4 | CASRGDGGLTEAFF
TRBJ2-1 | TRBV5-6 | CASSFLGNEQFF
TRBJ1-6 | TRBV3-1 | CASSQEGAGGNSPLHF
TRBJ2-7 | TRBV5-1 | CASSAAPRGGGSYEQYF
TRBJ1-1 | TRBV20-1 | CSAREMKGRGVTEAFF
TRBJ2-1 | TRBV20-1 | CSAVGTNPYNEQFF
TRBJ2-1 | TRBV6-5 | CASSYSSTYNEQFF
TRBJ1-5 | TRBV5-1 | CASTAEGSSNQPQHF
TRBJ2-7 | TRBV6-1 | CASSETGSNEQYF
TRBJ2-7 | TRBV28 | CASSLYGTGEREQYF
TRBJ2-7 | TRBV18 | CASSPGRDPRYEQYF
TRBJ2-1 | TRBV27 | CASTSGWNEQFF
TRBJ2-3 | TRBV5-6 | CASSSLGFRAGEADTQYF
TRBJ2-7 | TRBV6-2/TRBV6-3 | CASTRGAGVYEQYF
TRBJ2-1 | TRBV6-5 | CASSLTGDVNEQFF
TRBJ2-6 | TRBV7-8 | CASSLTRDRPAGANVLTF
TRBJ2-7 | TRBV6-5 | CASSYAGQDLYEQYF
TRBJ1-1 | TRBV5-5 | CASSFPGYMNTEAFF
TRBJ2-1 | TRBV5-1 | CASSQTSGGANEQFF
TRBJ2-1 | TRBV5-1 | CASSLTSGAYNEQFF
TRBJ2-1 | TRBV7-9 | CASGGLNNEQFF
TRBJ2-3 | TRBV27 | CATREPSTDTQYF
TRBJ1-5 | TRBV6-1 | CASSELDRGSGNQPQHF
TRBJ2-3 | TRBV4-2 | CASSQVAGISDTQYF
TRBJ2-3 | TRBV7-2 | CASWRGGPSTDTQYF
TRBJ2-7 | TRBV29-1 | CSVVGGSYEQYF
TRBJ2-1 | TRBV30 | CAWSGSSYNEQFF
TRBJ2-2 | TRBV5-1 | CASSLEGYAGELFF
TRBJ1-1 | TRBV7-9 | CASSPGPSNTEAFF
TRBJ2-1 | TRBV6-5 | CASSSKREGFYNEQFF
TRBJ2-5 | TRBV29-1 | CSVEPQGATKTQYF
TRBJ1-6 | TRBV5-6 | CASSPGTGGQNSPLHF